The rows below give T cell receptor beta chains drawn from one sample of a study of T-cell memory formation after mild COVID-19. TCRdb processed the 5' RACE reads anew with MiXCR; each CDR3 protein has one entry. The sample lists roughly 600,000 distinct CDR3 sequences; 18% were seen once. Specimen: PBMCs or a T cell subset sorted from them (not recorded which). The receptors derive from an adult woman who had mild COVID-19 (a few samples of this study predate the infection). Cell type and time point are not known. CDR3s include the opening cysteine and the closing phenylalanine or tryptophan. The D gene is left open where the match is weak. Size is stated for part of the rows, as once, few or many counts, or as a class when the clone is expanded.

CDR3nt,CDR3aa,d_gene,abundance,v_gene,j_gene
TGTGCCAGCAGGAGGACTAGCGACGGCGGTAATGAGCAGTTCTTC,CASRRTSDGGNEQFF,TRBD2,NA,TRBV2,TRBJ2-1
TGTGCCAGCAGCGGAGGCGGCACCGGGGAGCTGTTTTTT,CASSGGGTGELFF,NA,few,TRBV9,TRBJ2-2
TGTGCCAGCAGTTTGTGGGAATTGGATACTGAAGCTTTCTTT,CASSLWELDTEAFF,NA,NA,TRBV12-3/TRBV12-4,TRBJ1-1
TGCAGCGTTGAAGAGGAGGGGGCCTCCTACGAGCAGTACTTC,CSVEEEGASYEQYF,NA,NA,TRBV29-1,TRBJ2-7
TGTGCCAGCAGCCCTCGGACTAGCGGGGAGCAGGAAGAGACCCAGTACTTC,CASSPRTSGEQEETQYF,TRBD2,NA,TRBV7-8,TRBJ2-5
TGTGCCAGCAGCTTGTTACTAGCGGGAGTCGGGGAGCTGTTTTTT,CASSLLLAGVGELFF,TRBD2,NA,TRBV7-3,TRBJ2-2
TGTGCCAGCTCCACGACTAGCGGGAGATCAGATACGCAGTATTTT,CASSTTSGRSDTQYF,TRBD2,NA,TRBV18,TRBJ2-3
TGTGCCAGCAGCCCCCGGGACCGAAGGGATACGCAGTATTTT,CASSPRDRRDTQYF,NA,NA,TRBV7-9,TRBJ2-3
TGTGCCACCAGCGGACTCCAGAGAGACTATGGCTACACCTTC,CATSGLQRDYGYTF,NA,NA,TRBV15,TRBJ1-2
TGCGCCAGCAGCCAAGACCAGGGCCTCTATGGCTACACCTTC,CASSQDQGLYGYTF,NA,NA,TRBV4-1,TRBJ1-2
TGCAGCGTTGTCGCAGGGGCCTACTCCTACGAGCAGTACTTC,CSVVAGAYSYEQYF,NA,NA,TRBV29-1,TRBJ2-7
TGCGCCAGCAGCAGGCGGGACAGGGGTAATTCACCCCTCCACTTT,CASSRRDRGNSPLHF,TRBD1,few,TRBV5-1,TRBJ1-6
TGTGCCAGTAGTATAGTCGGGGGGGCCTCGGGTCCGCACAATGAGCAGTTCTTC,CASSIVGGASGPHNEQFF,TRBD2,many,TRBV19,TRBJ2-1
TGTGCCAGCAGCCCCCGGACAGGGGCAAGCGAGCAGTTCTTC,CASSPRTGASEQFF,TRBD1,NA,TRBV14,TRBJ2-1
TGTGCCAGCAGTTACTCTGAGGCAGGGGGCGTGTATGGCTACACCTTC,CASSYSEAGGVYGYTF,TRBD1,NA,TRBV6-5,TRBJ1-2
TGCGCCAGCAGCCCGGGACAGGAAAATAAAATGAACACTGAAGCTTTCTTT,CASSPGQENKMNTEAFF,TRBD1,few,TRBV5-1,TRBJ1-1
TGCAGCGTTGAAGGGGCAGATTTCCAAGAGACCCAGTACTTC,CSVEGADFQETQYF,NA,NA,TRBV29-1,TRBJ2-5
TGTGCCAGCAGCACTGGCGCCCACGAGCAGTACTTC,CASSTGAHEQYF,NA,NA,TRBV2,TRBJ2-7
TGTGCCACCAGCCCTGCCTGGGGTAACCAAGAGACCCAGTACTTC,CATSPAWGNQETQYF,NA,few,TRBV15,TRBJ2-5
TGTGCCATCCGGGGTAGCCCACCACCCCTCCACTTT,CAIRGSPPPLHF,NA,few,TRBV27,TRBJ1-6
TGCAGTGCTCGACAGGGCAACACCGGGGAGCTGTTTTTT,CSARQGNTGELFF,TRBD1,few,TRBV20-1,TRBJ2-2
TGCAGCGTTGAAACTACAGGGCTGAACACTGAAGCTTTCTTT,CSVETTGLNTEAFF,NA,few,TRBV29-1,TRBJ1-1
TGTGCCAGCAGCAACAAACAGGGGTCACCCCTCCACTTT,CASSNKQGSPLHF,TRBD1,few,TRBV7-9,TRBJ1-6
TGCAGTGCTCGGACTAGCGGGGGAGAGACCCAGTACTTC,CSARTSGGETQYF,TRBD2,many,TRBV20-1,TRBJ2-5
TGCAGTCCCTTTCGGGACGATCAAGAGACCCAGTACTTC,CSPFRDDQETQYF,NA,NA,TRBV20-1,TRBJ2-5
TGTGCCAGCAGTTCCCCCGGGAGGGCCGGGGAGCTGTTTTTT,CASSSPGRAGELFF,TRBD2,NA,TRBV5-6,TRBJ2-2
TGCGCCAGCAGCTTGTCGGGACTTATTACAGATACGCAGTATTTT,CASSLSGLITDTQYF,NA,many,TRBV5-1,TRBJ2-3
TGCGCCAGCAGCTTGGTTACACCGGACTATATGAACACTGAAGCTTTCTTT,CASSLVTPDYMNTEAFF,NA,few,TRBV5-1,TRBJ1-1
TGTGCCAGCAGCACACAAAACTTACAGGGGACTGAAGCTTTCTTT,CASSTQNLQGTEAFF,TRBD1,NA,TRBV7-6,TRBJ1-1
TGTGCCAGCAGCTTAACGCGCGGGACTTCCCTCTCTGGGGCCAACGTCCTGACTTTC,CASSLTRGTSLSGANVLTF,NA,few,TRBV7-3,TRBJ2-6
TGTGCCACCAGTGATGGGACCGTTTACAATGAGCAGTTCTTC,CATSDGTVYNEQFF,NA,few,TRBV24-1,TRBJ2-1
TGTGCCAGCAGCTTACAAACAGGTCACACCGGGGAGCTGTTTTTT,CASSLQTGHTGELFF,NA,many,TRBV7-8,TRBJ2-2
TGTGCCAGCAGCCCCCAGCTTGAGCAGTTCTTC,CASSPQLEQFF,NA,NA,TRBV7-3,TRBJ2-1
TGCGCCAGCAGCTTAGAGACAGGGGGCTACTCGAGAGAGCAGTACTTC,CASSLETGGYSREQYF,TRBD1,NA,TRBV5-1,TRBJ2-7
TGTGCCAGCAGCCAGCCCGGACTACATACGCAGTATTTT,CASSQPGLHTQYF,NA,NA,TRBV3-1,TRBJ2-3
TGCGCCAGCAGCCCGGGACCGGAACCCTACGAGCAGTACTTC,CASSPGPEPYEQYF,NA,few,TRBV5-1,TRBJ2-7
TGTGCCAGCAGCTCGGCCTTGGAATCGTGGATATACGAGCAGTACTTC,CASSSALESWIYEQYF,NA,few,TRBV7-8,TRBJ2-7
TGTGCCAGCAGTTACACCCCCTACGAGCAGTACTTC,CASSYTPYEQYF,NA,few,TRBV12-3/TRBV12-4,TRBJ2-7
TGTGCCACCAGACGGGACAGGGGGAGGGAAGAGACCCAGTACTTC,CATRRDRGREETQYF,TRBD1,NA,TRBV15,TRBJ2-5
TGTGCCAGCTCACCTTTGGCGGGAATTTCCTACGAGCAGTACTTC,CASSPLAGISYEQYF,NA,NA,TRBV18,TRBJ2-7
TGTGCCAGCAGCCCCCGGACAGGGGGCTACTCCTACGAGCAGTACTTC,CASSPRTGGYSYEQYF,TRBD1,NA,TRBV7-6,TRBJ2-7
TGTGCCAGCAGCAAAGGGCATGGGCGGACAGGGTATTTTGTCCTATGGGTCTACGAGCAGTACTTC,CASSKGHGRTGYFVLWVYEQYF,NA,few,TRBV21-1,TRBJ2-7
TGTGCCAGCAGTTTTGGTAGCACCACTTGGGTGACAGATACGCAGTATTTT,CASSFGSTTWVTDTQYF,NA,NA,TRBV27,TRBJ2-3
TGTGCCAGCAGTTCCCTCGTCTCTGGGGCCAACGTCCTGACTTTC,CASSSLVSGANVLTF,NA,NA,TRBV27,TRBJ2-6
TGTGCCAGCACCACACTAGCGATCCACTACGAGCAGTACTTC,CASTTLAIHYEQYF,TRBD2,NA,TRBV6-5,TRBJ2-7
TGTGCCAGCAGCTCCACAGGGGCCGGATCCTACGAGCAGTACTTC,CASSSTGAGSYEQYF,TRBD1,NA,TRBV7-2,TRBJ2-7
TGTGCCACCAGCAGAGATCCGGGAGTGCAAGAGACCCAGTACTTC,CATSRDPGVQETQYF,NA,many,TRBV15,TRBJ2-5
TGCGCCAGCAGCCCCCGGGACACCCGCCTGGGGAACACTGAAGCTTTCTTT,CASSPRDTRLGNTEAFF,NA,NA,TRBV5-1,TRBJ1-1
TGCAGTGCTAGGGCCACGTACGAGCAGTACTTC,CSARATYEQYF,NA,NA,TRBV20-1,TRBJ2-7
TGTGCCACCAGTGATTTTGGGGGGTCCGAAGCTTTCTTT,CATSDFGGSEAFF,NA,NA,TRBV24-1,TRBJ1-1
TGTGCCAGCAGGCCCCTGCGGGGGGTCGCCTACGAGCAGTACTTC,CASRPLRGVAYEQYF,TRBD2,few,TRBV7-8,TRBJ2-7
TGTGCCAGCAGCCGGGACGGTACCTATGGCTACACCTTC,CASSRDGTYGYTF,NA,few,TRBV5-4,TRBJ1-2
TGCGCCAGCAGCGTCAGTAGCGGTTCCTCCTACAATGAGCAGTTCTTC,CASSVSSGSSYNEQFF,NA,few,TRBV5-1,TRBJ2-1